Following are 10 T cell receptor beta chains from one sample sequenced in a study of radiation and T cells in renal cell carcinoma (dated by TCRdb to the early 2020s). Library preparation used the immunoSEQ multiplex PCR assay. Entries here come from immuneACCESS through TCRdb and include only in-frame sequences with V and J called. Some clones fail to appear in such tables; in the studies checked, an unresolved V gene covers under half of the shortfall, and the cause of the remainder is unknown. This sample holds tens of thousands of clones; just over 75% were observed only once. The ten most abundant clones make up roughly 7% of the sample. Taken with the paper, the label for time point translates to: blood 2 weeks post-SBRT. The label giving this sample's treatment or condition can be read as: 15 Gy SBRT to primary tumor, nephrectomy 4 weeks later. The specimen was blood, collected from a patient whose treatment included radiotherapy and nephrectomy. The receptors stem from a man aged 55 to 69 with renal cell carcinoma.

This clone was recorded a few times. In DNA form, the CDR3 reads TGTGCCAGTAGGTCAGGGGGGAACACTGAAGCTTTCTTT. Its translation: CASRSGGNTEAFF. The chain employs TRBV19 and TRBJ1-1; 7 bases align to TRBD1. The germline gives CDR1 LNHDA, CDR2 SQIVND (reference sequence). The CDR3 contains 13 residues. The V and J ends lost 6 bases and 1 base, in that order; junction bases with no gene match: 2.

The chain carries TRBV6-5 and TRBJ1-5, with 8 bases fitting TRBD1. Trimming removed 6 bases from V and 7 bases from J; junction bases left unmatched: 11. The CDR3 sequence is 15 residues long. Germline values: CDR1 MNHEY, CDR2 SVGAGI. The CDR3 is CASSRRGGQGQPQHF. CDR3 coding DNA: TGTGCCAGCAGCCGACGTGGAGGACAGGGACAGCCCCAGCATTTT.

J is TRBJ1-1 and V is TRBV5-4, with D perhaps TRBD1 (5 bases). The germline V and J ends were trimmed by 0 bases and 4 bases, with 13 bases remaining between them. The CDR3 is 15 amino acids. The V gene's germline CDR1 is SGHNT and CDR2 YYREEE (reference sequence). In DNA, the CDR3 is TGTGCCAGCAGCTTGGACTGGGGCGGGGGCACTGAAGCTTTCTTT. It specifies CASSLDWGGGTEAFF.

CDR3 region: CAIRRGDIGELFF. For the CDR3, the DNA is TGTGCCATCAGGAGGGGTGATATCGGGGAGCTGTTTTTT. J is TRBJ2-2 and V is TRBV10-3, with D tentatively TRBD1 or TRBD2 (5 bases each). This CDR3 has 13 residues. CDR1 and CDR2 (germline): ENHRY, SYGVKD. With 6 bases removed from V and 7 bases from J, the gap between germline ends came to 12 bases.

The V and J genes are TRBV6-5 and TRBJ1-5; D not certain. Germline assignment: CDR1 MNHEY and CDR2 SVGAGI. Trimming left V 6 bases short and J 0 bases short, with 12 bases between. The CDR3 loop spans 15 amino acids. DNA for the CDR3: TGTGCCAGCAGCCCCAGACCTGATAGCAATCAGCCCCAGCATTTT. It encodes CASSPRPDSNQPQHF.

The CDR3 bases are TGTGCCAGCAGCTCGATTAGCGGCTACGAGCAGTACGTC. Its translation: CASSSISGYEQYV. The chain recombines TRBV5-5 with TRBJ2-7; D is perhaps TRBD2 (6 bases). Per the germline V gene, CDR1 is SGHKS and CDR2 is YYEKEE (reference sequence). V shed 3 bases and J shed 3 bases, with 10 bases lying between them. The CDR3 spans 13 residues.

A few counts support this clone. The V call is TRBV28, the J call TRBJ1-1; TRBD1 is a possible D gene (6 bases). V was pared by 8 bases and J by 7 bases, with 11 bases between. The length of the CDR3 is 11 residues. Germline V gene sequence: CDR1 MDHEN, CDR2 SYDVKM. This CDR3 reads CASRGQFEAFF. In nucleotides, the CDR3 is TGTGCCAGCCGTGGACAGTTTGAAGCTTTCTTT.

The V gene is TRBV7-2, the J gene TRBJ2-3; TRBD2 matches 8 bases. Germline V gene lookup returns CDR1 SGHTA and CDR2 FQGNSA. CDR3 size: 18 residues. The trim removed 1 base at V and 1 base at J, leaving 10 bases unmatched. The CDR3 reads CASSLVSRGGPGTDTQYF. CDR3 bases: TGTGCCAGCAGCTTAGTGTCCCGGGGGGGCCCTGGCACAGATACGCAGTATTTT.

The chain has TRBV7-9 and TRBJ2-4, with D perhaps given as TRBD1 or TRBD2 (5 bases each). CDR1 SEHNR and CDR2 FQNEAQ come from the germline V gene (reference sequence). V gave up 1 base and J gave up 1 base, with 14 bases separating them. CDR3 length equals 17 residues. The CDR3 coding sequence is TGTGCCAGCAGCTTAGGGAGGACACGTAATGCCAAAAACATTCAGTACTTC. This codes for CASSLGRTRNAKNIQYF.

The chain uses TRBV6-1 and TRBJ2-3; D possibly corresponds to TRBD1 (5 bases). The CDR3 is made up of 15 amino acids. Trimming took off 0 bases at V and 4 bases at J, with 11 bases between the two ends. The germline V gene encodes CDR1 MNHNS and CDR2 SASEGT. The CDR3, as DNA: TGTGCCAGCAGTGAAGCGGCAGGGTTAGCAGATACGCAGTATTTT. Residues: CASSEAAGLADTQYF.